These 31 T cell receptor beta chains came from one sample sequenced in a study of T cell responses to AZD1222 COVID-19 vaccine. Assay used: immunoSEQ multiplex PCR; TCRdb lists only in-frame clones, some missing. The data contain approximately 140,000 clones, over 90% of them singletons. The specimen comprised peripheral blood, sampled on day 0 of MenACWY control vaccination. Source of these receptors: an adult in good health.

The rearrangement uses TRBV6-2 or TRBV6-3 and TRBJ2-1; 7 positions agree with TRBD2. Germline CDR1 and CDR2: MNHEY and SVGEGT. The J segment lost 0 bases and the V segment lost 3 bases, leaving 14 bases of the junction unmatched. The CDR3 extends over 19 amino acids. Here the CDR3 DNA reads TGTGCCAGCAGTTATGGGCTAGCGGACTCGGGGCTCTCCTACAATGAGCAGTTCTTC. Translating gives CASSYGLADSGLSYNEQFF.

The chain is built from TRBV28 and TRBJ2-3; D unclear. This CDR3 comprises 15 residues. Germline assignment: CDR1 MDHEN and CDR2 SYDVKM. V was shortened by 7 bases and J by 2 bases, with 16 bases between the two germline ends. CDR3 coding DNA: TGTGCCAGCACACCTCCCCTCTCTCCCACAGATACGCAGTATTTT. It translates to CASTPPLSPTDTQYF. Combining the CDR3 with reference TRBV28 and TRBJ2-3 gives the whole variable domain DVKVTQSSRYLVKRTGEKVFLECVQDMDHENMFWYRQDPGLGLRLIYFSYDVKMKEKGDIPEGYSVSREKKERFSLILESASTNQTSMYLCASTPPLSPTDTQYFGPGTRLTVL.

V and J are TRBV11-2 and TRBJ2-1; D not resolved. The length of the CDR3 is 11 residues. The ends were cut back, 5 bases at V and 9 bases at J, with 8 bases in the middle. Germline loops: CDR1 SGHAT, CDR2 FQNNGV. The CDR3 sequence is CASSHVGEQFF. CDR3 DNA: TGTGCCAGCAGCCATGTCGGTGAGCAGTTCTTC.

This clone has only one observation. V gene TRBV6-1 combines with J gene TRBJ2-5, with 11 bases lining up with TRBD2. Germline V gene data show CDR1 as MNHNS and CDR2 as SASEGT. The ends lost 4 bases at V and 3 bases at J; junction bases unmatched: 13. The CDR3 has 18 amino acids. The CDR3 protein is CASSGKLLRLAGKETQYF. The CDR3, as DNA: TGTGCCAGCAGTGGGAAATTGTTACGACTAGCGGGGAAAGAGACCCAGTACTTC.

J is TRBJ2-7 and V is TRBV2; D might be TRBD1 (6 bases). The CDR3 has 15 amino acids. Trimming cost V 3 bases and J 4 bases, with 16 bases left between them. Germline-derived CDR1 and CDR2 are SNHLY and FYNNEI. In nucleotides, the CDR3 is TGTGCCAGCAGTGATCAGTGGACAGATGGATACGAGCAGTACTTC. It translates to CASSDQWTDGYEQYF. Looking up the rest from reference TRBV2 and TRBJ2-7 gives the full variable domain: EPEVTQTPSHQVTQMGQEVILRCVPISNHLYFYWYRQILGQKVEFLVSFYNNEISEKSEIFDDQFSVERPDGSNFTLKIRSTKLEDSAMYFCASSDQWTDGYEQYFGPGTRLTVT.

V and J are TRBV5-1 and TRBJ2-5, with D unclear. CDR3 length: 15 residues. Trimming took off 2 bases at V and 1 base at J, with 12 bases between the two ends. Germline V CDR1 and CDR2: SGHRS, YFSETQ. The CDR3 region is CASSFGRPFQETQYF. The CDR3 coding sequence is TGCGCCAGCAGCTTTGGTCGGCCGTTCCAAGAGACCCAGTACTTC.

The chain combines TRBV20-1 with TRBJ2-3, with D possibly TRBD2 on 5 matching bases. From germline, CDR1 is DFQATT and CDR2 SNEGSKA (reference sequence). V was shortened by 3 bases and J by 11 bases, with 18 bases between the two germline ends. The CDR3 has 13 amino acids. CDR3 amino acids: CSASPAAEGRQYF. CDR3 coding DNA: TGCAGTGCTAGTCCAGCGGCAGAGGGTCGGCAGTATTTT.

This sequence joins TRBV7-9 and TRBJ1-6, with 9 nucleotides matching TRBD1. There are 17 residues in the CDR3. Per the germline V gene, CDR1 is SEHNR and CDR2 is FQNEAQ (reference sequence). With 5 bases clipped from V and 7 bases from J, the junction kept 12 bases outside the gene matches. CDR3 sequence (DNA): TGTGCCAGCAGCCCCACACTGCCGACAGGGGGAAATTCACCCCTCCACTTT. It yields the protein CASSPTLPTGGNSPLHF.

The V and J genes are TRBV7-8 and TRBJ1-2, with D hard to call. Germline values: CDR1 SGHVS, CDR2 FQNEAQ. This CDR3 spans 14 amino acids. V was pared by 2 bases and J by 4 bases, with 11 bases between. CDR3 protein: CASSLTGVPYGYTF. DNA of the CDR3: TGTGCCAGCAGCTTAACTGGGGTCCCCTATGGCTACACCTTC.

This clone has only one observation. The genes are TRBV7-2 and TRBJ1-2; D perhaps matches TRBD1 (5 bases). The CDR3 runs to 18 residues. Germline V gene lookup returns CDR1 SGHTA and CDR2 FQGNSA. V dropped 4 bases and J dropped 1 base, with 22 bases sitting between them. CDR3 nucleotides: TGTGCCAGCAGCTCAGTAGGGATACGGGGCGGTTTTAACTATGGCTACACCTTC. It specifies CASSSVGIRGGFNYGYTF.

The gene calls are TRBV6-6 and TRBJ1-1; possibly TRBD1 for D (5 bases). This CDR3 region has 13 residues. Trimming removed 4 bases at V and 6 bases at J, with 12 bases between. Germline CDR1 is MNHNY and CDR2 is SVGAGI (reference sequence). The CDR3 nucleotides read TGTGCCAGCAGTTCCACCGGGGCCCCTGAAGCTTTCTTT. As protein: CASSSTGAPEAFF.

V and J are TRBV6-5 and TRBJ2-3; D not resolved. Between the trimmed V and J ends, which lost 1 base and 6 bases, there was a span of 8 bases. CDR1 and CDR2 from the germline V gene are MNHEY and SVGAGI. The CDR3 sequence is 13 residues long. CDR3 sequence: CASSYYQGDTQYF. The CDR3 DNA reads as TGTGCCAGCAGTTACTATCAAGGGGATACGCAGTATTTT.

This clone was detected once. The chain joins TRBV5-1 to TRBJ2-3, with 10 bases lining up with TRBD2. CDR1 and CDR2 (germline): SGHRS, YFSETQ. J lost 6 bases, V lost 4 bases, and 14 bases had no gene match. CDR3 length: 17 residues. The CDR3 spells CASSPRSGRVALDTQYF. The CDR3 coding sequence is TGCGCCAGCAGCCCCCGGAGCGGGAGGGTAGCCCTCGATACGCAGTATTTT.

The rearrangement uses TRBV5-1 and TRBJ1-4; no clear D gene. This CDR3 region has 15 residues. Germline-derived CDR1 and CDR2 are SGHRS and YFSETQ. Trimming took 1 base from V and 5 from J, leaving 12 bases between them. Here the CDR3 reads CASSLSGKLNEKLFF. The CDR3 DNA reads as TGCGCCAGCAGCTTGAGCGGAAAGCTCAATGAAAAACTGTTTTTT.

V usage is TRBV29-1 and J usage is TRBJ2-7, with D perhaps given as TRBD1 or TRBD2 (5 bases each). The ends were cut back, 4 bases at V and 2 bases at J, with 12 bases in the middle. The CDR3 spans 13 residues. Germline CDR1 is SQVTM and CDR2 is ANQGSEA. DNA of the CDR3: TGCAGCGTTGTAGGGCCGGGGCCCTACGAGCAGTACTTC. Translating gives CSVVGPGPYEQYF.

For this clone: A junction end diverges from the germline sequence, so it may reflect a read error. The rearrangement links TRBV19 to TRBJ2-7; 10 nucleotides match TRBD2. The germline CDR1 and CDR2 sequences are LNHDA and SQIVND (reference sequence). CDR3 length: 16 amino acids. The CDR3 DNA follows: TGTGCCAGTAGTTCTCGGACTAGCGGCCTCTCCCACGAGCAGTACTTC. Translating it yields CASSSRTSGLSHEQYF.

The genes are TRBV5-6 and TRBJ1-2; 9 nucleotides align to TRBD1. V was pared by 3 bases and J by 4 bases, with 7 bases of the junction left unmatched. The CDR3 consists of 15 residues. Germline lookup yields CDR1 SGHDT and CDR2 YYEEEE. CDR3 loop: CASSSLDRGGYGYTF. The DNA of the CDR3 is TGTGCCAGCAGCTCTCTGGACAGGGGAGGCTATGGCTACACCTTC.

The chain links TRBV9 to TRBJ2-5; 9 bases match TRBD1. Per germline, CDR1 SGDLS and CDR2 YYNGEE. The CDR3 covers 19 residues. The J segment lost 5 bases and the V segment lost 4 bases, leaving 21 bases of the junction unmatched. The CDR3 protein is CASSQPPGQGWEEAETQYF. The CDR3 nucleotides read TGTGCCAGCAGCCAACCCCCGGGACAGGGCTGGGAAGAGGCGGAGACCCAGTACTTC.

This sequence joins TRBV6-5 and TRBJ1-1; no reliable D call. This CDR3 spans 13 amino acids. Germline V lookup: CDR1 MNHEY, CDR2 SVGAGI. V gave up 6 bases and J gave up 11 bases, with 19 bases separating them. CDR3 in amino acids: CASRPPVGLRAFF. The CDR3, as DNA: TGTGCCAGCAGACCCCCCGTAGGGTTAAGGGCTTTCTTT.

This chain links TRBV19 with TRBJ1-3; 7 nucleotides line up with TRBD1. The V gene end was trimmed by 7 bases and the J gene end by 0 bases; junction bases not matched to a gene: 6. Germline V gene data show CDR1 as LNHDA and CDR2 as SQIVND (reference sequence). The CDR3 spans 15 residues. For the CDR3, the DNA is TGTGCCAGTAACCGGGACAGAAGCTCTGGAAACACCATATATTTT. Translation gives CASNRDRSSGNTIYF.

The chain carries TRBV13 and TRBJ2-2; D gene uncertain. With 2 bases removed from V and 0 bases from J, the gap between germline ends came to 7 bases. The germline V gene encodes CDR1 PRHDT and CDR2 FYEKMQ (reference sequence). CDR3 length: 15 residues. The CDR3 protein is CASSLPAPNTGELFF. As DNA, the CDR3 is TGTGCCAGCAGCTTACCAGCCCCGAACACCGGGGAGCTGTTTTTT.

For the CDR3, the DNA is TGTGCCAGCAGCCGACAGGGGGCTCAAAATCAGCCCCAGCATTTT. Its translation: CASSRQGAQNQPQHF. The V gene is TRBV5-5, the J gene TRBJ1-5; 10 positions agree with TRBD1. Germline CDR1 SGHKS, CDR2 YYEKEE (reference sequence). The CDR3 runs 15 residues. V shed 4 bases, J shed 4 bases, and the junction held 5 bases outside the gene matches.

The CDR3 spells CASSRAPGAGNTIYF. The CDR3 DNA follows: TGTGCCAGCAGCCGCGCCCCGGGGGCTGGAAACACCATATATTTT. The rearrangement joins TRBV11-2 to TRBJ1-3, with D maybe TRBD1 (5 bases). The germline V gene has CDR1 SGHAT and CDR2 FQNNGV. This CDR3 is 15 amino acids long. V lost 5 bases and J 2 bases, leaving 13 bases between the germline ends.

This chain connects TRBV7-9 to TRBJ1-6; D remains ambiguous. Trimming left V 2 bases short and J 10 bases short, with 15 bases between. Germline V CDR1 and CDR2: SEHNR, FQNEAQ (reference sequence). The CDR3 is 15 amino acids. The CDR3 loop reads CASSLRIGKDSPLHF. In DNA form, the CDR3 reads TGTGCCAGCAGCTTAAGAATAGGGAAGGACTCACCCCTCCACTTT. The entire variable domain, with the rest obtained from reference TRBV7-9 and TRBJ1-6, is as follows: DTGVSQNPRHKITKRGQNVTFRCDPISEHNRLYWYRQTLGQGPEFLTYFQNEAQLEKSRLLSDRFSAERPKGSFSTLEIQRTEQGDSAMYLCASSLRIGKDSPLHFGNGTRLTVT.

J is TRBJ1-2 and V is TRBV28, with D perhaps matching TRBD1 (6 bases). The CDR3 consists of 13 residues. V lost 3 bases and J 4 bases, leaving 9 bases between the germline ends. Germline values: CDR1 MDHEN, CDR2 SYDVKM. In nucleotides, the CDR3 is TGTGCCAGCAGTTTCCAGGGGTTCTATGGCTACACCTTC. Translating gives CASSFQGFYGYTF.

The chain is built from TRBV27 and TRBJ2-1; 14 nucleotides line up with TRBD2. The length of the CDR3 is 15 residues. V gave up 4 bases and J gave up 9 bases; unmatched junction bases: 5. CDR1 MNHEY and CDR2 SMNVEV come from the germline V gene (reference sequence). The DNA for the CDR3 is TGTGCCAGCAGTTCTGGGACTAGCGGGAGCACTGAGCAGTTCTTC. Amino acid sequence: CASSSGTSGSTEQFF.

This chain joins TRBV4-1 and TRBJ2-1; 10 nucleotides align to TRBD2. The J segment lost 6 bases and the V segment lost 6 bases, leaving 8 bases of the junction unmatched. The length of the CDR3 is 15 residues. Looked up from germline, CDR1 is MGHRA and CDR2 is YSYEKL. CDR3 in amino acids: CASSPGTSASNEQFF. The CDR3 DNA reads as TGCGCCAGCAGTCCCGGGACTAGCGCTAGCAATGAGCAGTTCTTC.

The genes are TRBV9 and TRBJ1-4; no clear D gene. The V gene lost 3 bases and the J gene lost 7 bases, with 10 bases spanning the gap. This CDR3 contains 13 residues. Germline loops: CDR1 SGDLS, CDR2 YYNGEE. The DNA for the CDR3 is TGTGCCAGCAGCGCATCCTTAGCTGAAAAACTGTTTTTT. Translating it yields CASSASLAEKLFF.

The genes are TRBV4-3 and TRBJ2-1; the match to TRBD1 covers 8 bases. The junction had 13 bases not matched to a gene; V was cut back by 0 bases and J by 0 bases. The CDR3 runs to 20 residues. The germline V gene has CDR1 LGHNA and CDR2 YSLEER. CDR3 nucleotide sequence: TGCGCCAGCAGCCAAGAGGTGCACAGGGGGTTCAATAGCTCCTACAATGAGCAGTTCTTC. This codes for CASSQEVHRGFNSSYNEQFF.

CDR3 sequence (DNA): TGTGCCAGCTCACCACCGGTGGGACAGGGTCGTGAAGCTTTCTTT. It specifies CASSPPVGQGREAFF. The V gene is TRBV18, the J gene TRBJ1-1; 9 nucleotides align to TRBD1. The V segment lost 0 bases and the J segment 7 bases; nucleotides outside the gene matches: 6. The CDR3 has 15 residues. Germline V CDR1 and CDR2: KGHSH, LQKENI.

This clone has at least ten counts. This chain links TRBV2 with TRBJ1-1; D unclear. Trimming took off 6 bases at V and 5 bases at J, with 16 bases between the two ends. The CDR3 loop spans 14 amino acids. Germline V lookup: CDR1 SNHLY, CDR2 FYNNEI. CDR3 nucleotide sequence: TGTGCCAGCAGCATACTGGACGGTCGGACTGAAGCTTTCTTT. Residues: CASSILDGRTEAFF.